This T cell receptor (beta chain) was observed in a study of blood T cells in healthy people across ages (dated by TCRdb to the mid-2010s). For context, the study as a whole: In model experiments, template switching captured roughly one uniquely barcoded TCR beta cDNA molecule for every two T cells. Donors were grouped into four age groups: young (average 16 years), middle-aged (39), aged (approximately 58) and long-lived (approximately 81). Age-related changes in TCR beta repertoire diversity were measured in the study by deep sequencing normalized with unique cDNA molecular identifiers. To avoid experimental bias, donors of different ages were randomly spread across the sequencing lanes. The study analyzed two additional independent replicas of 1 million unique cDNA reads from the same blood draw for two donors, one aged 18 to 30 and one aged 80 or older.

A remark on this clonotype: The specificity of this receptor is unknown. Per-nucleotide qualities are absent, and no much larger clonotype sits a single base away.

Taken from the germline V gene, the CDR1 and CDR2 loops are SNHLY and FYNNEI. The CDR3 sequence holds 17 residues, the cysteine and phenylalanine included. Only the CDR3 region is kept as DNA, spanning 51 bases read in frame from base 1. Trimmed from V: 4 bases; trimmed from J: 9 bases; junction bases lacking a gene match: 18. Broader findings and caveats from the paper: The long-lived group showed more naive CD4+ T cells, fewer expanded clones and increased TCR diversity than the aged group, suggesting age selection. Estimates of total diversity based on one million sequenced T cells were considered lower bounds and underestimates. Because donor CMV infection status was unknown, age-related changes in expanded clonotypes were potentially confounded. As age increased, observed TCR beta diversity per million T cells dropped in a roughly linear way, and a significant reduction was already evident by age around 41. There was a strong correlation between observed TCR beta diversity and the percentage of naive T cells measured by flow cytometry. Bulk unsorted PBMC profiling prevented conclusive comparison of naive and antigen-experienced compartments.

Library preparation used 5' RACE. The instrument given in TCRdb is Illumina HiSeq 2500. The second PCR ran for roughly 6 to 11 cycles and used a J-beta primer mix along with a sample-barcoded 5' primer. A template-switch 5' adaptor carrying 12 random nucleotides introduced a unique molecular identifier onto each TCR beta cDNA molecule. At least 2.5 million CDR3-containing paired-end reads were obtained from each sample. First-strand cDNA synthesis was performed from all RNA using the Mint cDNA synthesis kit, with priming by a TRBC-specific oligonucleotide. Following uracil-DNA glycosylase treatment, all cDNA underwent a first 18-cycle PCR with the universal primers M1SS and BC2_uni_R. Under the source paper's analysis protocol: For normalization, 1 million high-quality reads were randomly selected from each sample, with every read carrying a distinct molecular identifier. Reads with shared molecular identifiers were discarded instead of being binned into consensus sequences. CDR3 identification, clonotype clustering and error correction used MiTCR with a Q25 quality threshold and the strictest error-elimination algorithm. A nonparametric unseen species model using Euler transformation provided a lower-bound estimate of total TCR beta diversity. The public reads were quality trimmed at Q25 with fastp and then assembled into clones with MiXCR by TCRdb, keeping productive beta chains. Rows with a matching CDR3 protein are joined into one entry that keeps the most common DNA and genes. The V and J calls, along with clone size, are taken from TCRdb and not from the paper's own processing. The sample table holds 700,000 to 1,000,000 distinct CDR3 sequences, of which more than 40% were seen once. The ten largest clonotypes hold around 18% of the sample.

Donors were roughly 40 systemically healthy Caucasian individuals from Russia aged roughly 6 to 95 years. Each donor gave ten milliliters of peripheral blood, drawn into EDTA-treated Vacutainer tubes. Ficoll-Paque density-gradient centrifugation was used to isolate PBMCs, with at least 6.5 million per sample. Total RNA, at least 5.5 micrograms per sample, was extracted from PBMCs with Trizol reagent. The percentages of naive CD45RAhigh/CD27high T cells were determined by flow cytometry on a PBMC aliquot from every donor. This TCR was sampled from a man between 60 and 75 years old in good health. Sample: blood. The V gene is TRBV2 and the J gene is TRBJ2-5; 9 bases in the middle match TRBD2. The CDR3 region reads CASSGALAGPPNEAQYF. The nucleotide sequence is given as TGTGCCAGCAGTGGAGCCCTAGCGGGGCCACCCAATGAGGCCCAGTACTTC.